This T cell receptor beta chain is from a study of technical replicates of blood from several donors. The method was immunoSEQ multiplex PCR; TCRdb's version includes in-frame clones alone and lacks a portion of them. The table lists 65,000 to 95,000 clones, roughly 98% of them singletons. Only one count was recorded for this clone. The sequenced sample consisted of T cells isolated from PBMCs. The source of this sequence is a human donor in good health.

Written as DNA, the CDR3 is TGTGCCAGCTCACGGCCGGGGGTTGGGATCTACGAGCAGTACTTC. Amino acid sequence: CASSRPGVGIYEQYF. The rearrangement links TRBV18 to TRBJ2-7; possible D gene TRBD2, 6 bases. The CDR3 runs to 15 residues. The germline V and J ends were trimmed by 4 bases and 3 bases, with 16 bases remaining between them. The germline V gene has CDR1 KGHSH and CDR2 LQKENI. Full variable domain (remainder filled in from reference TRBV18 and TRBJ2-7): NAGVMQNPRHLVRRRGQEARLRCSPMKGHSHVYWYRQLPEEGLKFMVYLQKENIIDESGMPKERFSAEFPKEGPSILRIQQVVRGDSAAYFCASSRPGVGIYEQYFGPGTRLTVT.